This T cell receptor (beta chain) was identified during a study of blood T cell repertoires in COVID-19. Study at large: Specimens from acute and convalescent COVID-19 originated in the United States, Italy and Spain. T cells, B-cell-depleted T cells, or PBMCs supplied cDNA or gDNA.

The CDR3 runs 18 residues. V was trimmed by 2 bases and J by 1 base, leaving 20 bases between them. Germline V lookup: CDR1 KGHSH, CDR2 LQKENI. Original processing methods: Amplified reference gene primers provided the basis for estimating nucleated cell counts. Data came from immunoSEQ multiplex PCR; TCRdb stores just in-frame clones and leaves some out. That table gives V, J and clone size, and the DNA gave D and trimming. Of 35,000 to 45,000 clones in the sample, 70% to 85% were seen once. The gene calls are TRBV18 and TRBJ2-5, with D possibly being TRBD1 (6 bases). This sequence was found in a woman over 75 with acute or convalescent COVID-19. Material: peripheral blood. The CDR3 bases are TGTGCCAGCTCACCAAGTGTGGGGAAAGGGGGACCCCAAGAGACCCAGTACTTC. This gives the protein CASSPSVGKGGPQETQYF.